The source of this TCR beta chain is a study of blood T cell repertoires in COVID-19. Study information: Samples representing acute and convalescent COVID-19 were sourced from the United States, Italy and Spain. PBMCs, B-cell-depleted T cells, or T cells were the source of the cDNA or gDNA that made up the material.

The J segment lost 6 bases and the V segment lost 8 bases, leaving 4 bases of the junction unmatched. The CDR3 is 13 amino acids. Germline values: CDR1 MNHEY, CDR2 SVGAGI. In the authors' workflow: Estimation of nucleated cell counts relied on the amplification of reference gene primers. Measured with immunoSEQ multiplex PCR; TCRdb has only the in-frame clones, and not every one. V, J and clone size were drawn from that table, and D and trimming were deduced from the DNA. The sample carries roughly 160,000 clones, about 85% recorded once. Seattle's enrolled individuals joined amid active infection and were then monitored longitudinally.

This sequence was found in a man at least 80 years old with COVID-19, enrolled during active disease. The chain carries TRBV6-5 and TRBJ1-6; 7 nucleotides agree with TRBD1. Input material: peripheral blood. This CDR3 is CASWRGLNSPLHF. Written as DNA, the CDR3 is TGTGCCAGCTGGAGGGGGCTTAATTCACCCCTCCACTTT.